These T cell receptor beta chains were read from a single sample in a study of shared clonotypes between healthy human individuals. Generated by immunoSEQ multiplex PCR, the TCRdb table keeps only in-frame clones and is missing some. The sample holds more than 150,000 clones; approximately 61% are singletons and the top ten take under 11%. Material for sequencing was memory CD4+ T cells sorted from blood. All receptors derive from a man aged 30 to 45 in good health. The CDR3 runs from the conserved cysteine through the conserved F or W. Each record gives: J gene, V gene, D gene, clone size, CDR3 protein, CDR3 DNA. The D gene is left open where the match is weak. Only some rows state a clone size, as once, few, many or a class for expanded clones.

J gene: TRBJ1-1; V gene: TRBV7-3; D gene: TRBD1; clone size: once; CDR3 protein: CASSLTSDRGTEAFF; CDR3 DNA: TGTGCCAGCAGCTTAACAAGTGACAGGGGGACTGAAGCTTTCTTT
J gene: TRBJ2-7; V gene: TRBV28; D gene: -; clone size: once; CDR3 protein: CASSTTRYEQYF; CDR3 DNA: TGTGCCAGCAGTACTACTCGTTACGAGCAGTACTTC
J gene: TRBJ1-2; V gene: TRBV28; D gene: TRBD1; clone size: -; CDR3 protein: CASSRGQAFNYGYTF; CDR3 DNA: TGTGCCAGCAGTAGGGGACAGGCCTTCAACTATGGCTACACCTTC
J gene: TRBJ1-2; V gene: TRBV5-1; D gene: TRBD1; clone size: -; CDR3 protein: CASSIGTGDGYTF; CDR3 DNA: TGCGCCAGCAGCATAGGGACAGGGGACGGCTACACCTTC
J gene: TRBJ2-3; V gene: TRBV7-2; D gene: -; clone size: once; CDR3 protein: CASSFTRSPDTQYF; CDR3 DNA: TGTGCCAGCAGCTTCACCAGGTCGCCAGATACGCAGTATTTT
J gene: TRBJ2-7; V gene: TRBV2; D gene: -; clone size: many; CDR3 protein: CASKTDPYEQYF; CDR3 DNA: TGTGCCAGCAAGACAGATCCCTACGAGCAGTACTTC
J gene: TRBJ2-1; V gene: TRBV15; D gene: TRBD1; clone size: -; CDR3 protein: CATSSRQGSYNEQFF; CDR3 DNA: TGTGCCACCAGCAGTCGACAGGGCTCCTACAATGAGCAGTTCTTC
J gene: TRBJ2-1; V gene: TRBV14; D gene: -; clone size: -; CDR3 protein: CASSQGIAYNEQFF; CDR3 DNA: TGTGCCAGCAGCCAAGGCATCGCATACAATGAGCAGTTCTTC
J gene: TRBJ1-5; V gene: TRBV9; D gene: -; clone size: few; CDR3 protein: CASSVGGYSNQPQHF; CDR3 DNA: TGTGCCAGCAGCGTAGGGGGATATAGCAATCAGCCCCAGCATTTT
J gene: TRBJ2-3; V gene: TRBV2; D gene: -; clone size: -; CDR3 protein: CASSGGVDTDTQYF; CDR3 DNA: TGTGCCAGCAGCGGTGGGGTGGACACAGATACGCAGTATTTT
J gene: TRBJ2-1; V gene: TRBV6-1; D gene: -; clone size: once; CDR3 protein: CASSDVWGFNEQFF; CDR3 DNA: TGTGCCAGCAGCGACGTTTGGGGTTTCAATGAGCAGTTCTTC
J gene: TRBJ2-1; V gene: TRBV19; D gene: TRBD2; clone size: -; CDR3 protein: CASSLREAWNEQFF; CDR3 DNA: TGTGCCAGTAGTTTGCGGGAGGCTTGGAATGAGCAGTTCTTC
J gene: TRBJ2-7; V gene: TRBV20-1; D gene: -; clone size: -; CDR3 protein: CSARQIYEQYF; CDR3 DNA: TGCAGTGCTAGACAAATCTACGAGCAGTACTTC
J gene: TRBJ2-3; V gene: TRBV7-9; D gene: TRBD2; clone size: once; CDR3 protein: CASSLVAGGIDTQYF; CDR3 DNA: TGTGCCAGCAGCTTAGTAGCGGGAGGGATAGATACGCAGTATTTT
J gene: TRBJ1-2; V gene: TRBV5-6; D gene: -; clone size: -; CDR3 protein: CASSLGRVHGYTF; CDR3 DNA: TGTGCCAGCAGCTTGGGCAGGGTCCATGGCTACACCTTC
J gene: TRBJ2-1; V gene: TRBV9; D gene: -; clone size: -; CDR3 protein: CASSLDSNEQFF; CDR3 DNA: TGTGCCAGCAGCTTAGACAGCAATGAGCAGTTCTTC
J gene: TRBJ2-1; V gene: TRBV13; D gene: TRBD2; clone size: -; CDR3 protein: CASSSERLSERAAGKQFF; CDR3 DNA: TGTGCCAGCAGTTCCGAAAGATTGAGCGAACGTGCAGCGGGAAAGCAGTTCTTC